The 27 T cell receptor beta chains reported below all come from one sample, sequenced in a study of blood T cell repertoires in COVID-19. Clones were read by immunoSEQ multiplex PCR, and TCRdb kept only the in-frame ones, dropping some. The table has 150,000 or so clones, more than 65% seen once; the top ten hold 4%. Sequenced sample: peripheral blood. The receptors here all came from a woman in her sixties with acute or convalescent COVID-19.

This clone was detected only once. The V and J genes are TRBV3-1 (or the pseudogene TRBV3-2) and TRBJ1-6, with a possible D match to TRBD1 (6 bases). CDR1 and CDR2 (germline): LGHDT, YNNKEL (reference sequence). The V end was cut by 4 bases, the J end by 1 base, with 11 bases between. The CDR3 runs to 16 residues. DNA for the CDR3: TGTGCCAGCAGCCGAGGCAGGGGTTCCTATAATTCACCCCTCCACTTT. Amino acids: CASSRGRGSYNSPLHF.

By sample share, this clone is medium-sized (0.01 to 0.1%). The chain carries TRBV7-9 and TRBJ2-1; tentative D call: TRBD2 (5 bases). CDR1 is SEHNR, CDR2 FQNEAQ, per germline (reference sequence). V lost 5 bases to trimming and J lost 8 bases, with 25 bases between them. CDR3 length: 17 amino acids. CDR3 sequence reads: CASSPRVAVGRRHEQFF. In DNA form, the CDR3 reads TGTGCCAGCAGCCCGAGGGTCGCTGTCGGCCGACGCCATGAGCAGTTCTTC.

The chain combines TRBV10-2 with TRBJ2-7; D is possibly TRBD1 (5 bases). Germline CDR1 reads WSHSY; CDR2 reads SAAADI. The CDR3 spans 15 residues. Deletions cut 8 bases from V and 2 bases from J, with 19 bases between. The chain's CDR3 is CASQRPGQGTYEQYF. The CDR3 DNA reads TGCGCCAGCCAAAGGCCTGGCCAGGGAACCTACGAGCAGTACTTC.

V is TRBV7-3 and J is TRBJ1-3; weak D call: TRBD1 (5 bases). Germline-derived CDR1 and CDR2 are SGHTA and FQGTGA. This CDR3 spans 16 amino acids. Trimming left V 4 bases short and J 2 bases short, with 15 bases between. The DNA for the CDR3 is TGTGCCAGCAGCTCGCAACGGGGGGACGCTGGAAACACCATATATTTT. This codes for CASSSQRGDAGNTIYF.

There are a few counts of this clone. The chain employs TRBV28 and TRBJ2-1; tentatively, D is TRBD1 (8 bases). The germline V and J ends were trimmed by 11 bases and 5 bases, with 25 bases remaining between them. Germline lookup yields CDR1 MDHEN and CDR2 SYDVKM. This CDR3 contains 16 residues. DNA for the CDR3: TGTGCCTCAGGGGGCACCCGGCGGGAGCGCGACAATGAGCAGTTCTTC. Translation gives CASGGTRRERDNEQFF. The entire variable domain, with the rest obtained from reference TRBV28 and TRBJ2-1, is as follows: DVKVTQSSRYLVKRTGEKVFLECVQDMDHENMFWYRQDPGLGLRLIYFSYDVKMKEKGDIPEGYSVSREKKERFSLILESASTNQTSMYLCASGGTRRERDNEQFFGPGTRLTVL.

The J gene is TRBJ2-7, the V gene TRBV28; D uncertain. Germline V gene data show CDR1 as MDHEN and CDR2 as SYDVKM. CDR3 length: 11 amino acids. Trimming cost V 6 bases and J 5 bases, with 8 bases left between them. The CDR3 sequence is CASSFFDEQYF. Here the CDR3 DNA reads TGTGCCAGCAGCTTCTTCGACGAGCAGTACTTC.

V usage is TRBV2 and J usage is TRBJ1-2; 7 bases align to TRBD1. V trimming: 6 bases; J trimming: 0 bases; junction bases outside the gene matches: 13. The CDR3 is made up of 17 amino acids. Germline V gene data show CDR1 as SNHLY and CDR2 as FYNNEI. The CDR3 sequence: CASRKRQGPTANYGYTF. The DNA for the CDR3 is TGTGCCAGCAGAAAAAGACAGGGCCCTACAGCTAACTATGGCTACACCTTC.

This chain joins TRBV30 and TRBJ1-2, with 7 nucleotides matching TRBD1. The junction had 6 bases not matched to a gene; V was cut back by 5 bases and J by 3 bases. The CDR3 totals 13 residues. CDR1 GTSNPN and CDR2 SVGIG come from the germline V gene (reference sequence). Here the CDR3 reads CAWDREGDYGYTF. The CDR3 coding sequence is TGTGCCTGGGACAGGGAGGGTGACTATGGCTACACCTTC. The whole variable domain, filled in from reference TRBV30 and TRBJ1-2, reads SQTIHQWPATLVQPVGSPLSLECTVEGTSNPNLYWYRQAAGRGLQLLFYSVGIGQISSEVPQNLSASRPQDRQFILSSKKLLLSDSGFYLCAWDREGDYGYTFGSGTRLTVV.

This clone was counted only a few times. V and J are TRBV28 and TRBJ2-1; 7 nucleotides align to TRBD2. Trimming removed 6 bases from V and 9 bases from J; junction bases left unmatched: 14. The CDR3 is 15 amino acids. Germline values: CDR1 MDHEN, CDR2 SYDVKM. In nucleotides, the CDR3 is TGTGCCAGCAGCCTGACGCCCGGAACTAGCGCTGAGCAGTTCTTC. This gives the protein CASSLTPGTSAEQFF.

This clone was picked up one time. CDR3 residues: CASSTRQGGTEAFF. The CDR3 bases are TGCGCCAGCAGCACCAGACAGGGGGGGACTGAAGCTTTCTTT. The chain employs TRBV4-3 and TRBJ1-1, with 9 nucleotides matching TRBD1. The CDR3 covers 14 residues. V shed 5 bases and J 5 bases; nucleotides not matched to a gene: 6. Germline lookup yields CDR1 LGHNA and CDR2 YSLEER.

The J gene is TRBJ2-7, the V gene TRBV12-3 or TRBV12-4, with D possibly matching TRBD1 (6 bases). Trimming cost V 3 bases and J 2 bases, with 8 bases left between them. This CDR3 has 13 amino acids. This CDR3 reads CASSFGGPYEQYF. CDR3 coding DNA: TGTGCCAGCAGTTTTGGGGGCCCCTACGAGCAGTACTTC.

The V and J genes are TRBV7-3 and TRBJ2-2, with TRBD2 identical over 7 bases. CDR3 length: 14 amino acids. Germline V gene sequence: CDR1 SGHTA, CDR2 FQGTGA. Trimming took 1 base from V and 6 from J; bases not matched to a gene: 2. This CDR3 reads CASSLSGRPGELFF. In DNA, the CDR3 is TGTGCCAGCAGCTTAAGCGGGAGACCCGGGGAGCTGTTTTTT.

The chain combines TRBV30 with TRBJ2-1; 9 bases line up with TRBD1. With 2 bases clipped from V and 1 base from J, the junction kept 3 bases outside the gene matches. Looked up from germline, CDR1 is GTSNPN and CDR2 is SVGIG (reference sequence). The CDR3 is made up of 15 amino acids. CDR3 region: CAWSKGQGSYNEQFF. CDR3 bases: TGTGCCTGGAGTAAGGGACAGGGTTCCTACAATGAGCAGTTCTTC.

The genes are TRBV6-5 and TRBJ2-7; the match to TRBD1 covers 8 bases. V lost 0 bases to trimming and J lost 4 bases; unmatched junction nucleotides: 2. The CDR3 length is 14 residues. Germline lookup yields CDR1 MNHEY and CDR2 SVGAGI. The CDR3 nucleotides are TGTGCCAGCAGTTACTCAGGACAGGGTTACGAGCAGTACTTC. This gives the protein CASSYSGQGYEQYF.

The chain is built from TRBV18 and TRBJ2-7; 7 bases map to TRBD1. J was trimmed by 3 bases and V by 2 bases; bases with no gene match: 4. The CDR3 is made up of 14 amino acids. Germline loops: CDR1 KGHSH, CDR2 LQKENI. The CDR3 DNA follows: TGTGCCAGCTCACCAGACAGGGTAAACTACGAGCAGTACTTC. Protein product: CASSPDRVNYEQYF.

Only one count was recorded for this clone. The CDR3 protein is CASSVSVSSYNEQFF. The CDR3 DNA follows: TGTGCCAGCAGCGTAAGCGTTAGCTCCTACAATGAGCAGTTCTTC. The chain has TRBV9 and TRBJ2-1; D is uncertain. V lost 1 base and J 0 bases, leaving 8 bases between the germline ends. Per the germline V gene, CDR1 is SGDLS and CDR2 is YYNGEE. This CDR3 region has 15 residues. Supplemented by reference TRBV9 and TRBJ2-1, the full variable domain reads DSGVTQTPKHLITATGQRVTLRCSPRSGDLSVYWYQQSLDQGLQFLIQYYNGEERAKGNILERFSAQQFPDLHSELNLSSLELGDSALYFCASSVSVSSYNEQFFGPGTRLTVL.

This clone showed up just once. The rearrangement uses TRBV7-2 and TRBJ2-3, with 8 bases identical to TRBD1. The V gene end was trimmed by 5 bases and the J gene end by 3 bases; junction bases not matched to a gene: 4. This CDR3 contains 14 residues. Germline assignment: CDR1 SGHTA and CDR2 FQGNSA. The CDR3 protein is CASSITGGTDTQYF. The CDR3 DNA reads TGTGCCAGCAGCATAACAGGGGGGACAGATACGCAGTATTTT.

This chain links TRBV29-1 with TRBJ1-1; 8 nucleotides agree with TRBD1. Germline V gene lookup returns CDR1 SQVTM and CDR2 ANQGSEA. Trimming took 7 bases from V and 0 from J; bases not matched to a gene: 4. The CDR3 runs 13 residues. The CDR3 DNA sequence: TGCAGCGCCGAGACAGGGGTGAACACTGAAGCTTTCTTT. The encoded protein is CSAETGVNTEAFF.

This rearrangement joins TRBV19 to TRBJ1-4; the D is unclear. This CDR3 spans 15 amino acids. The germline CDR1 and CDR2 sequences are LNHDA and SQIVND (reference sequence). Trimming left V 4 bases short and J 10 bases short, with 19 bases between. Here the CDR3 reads CASSTENVRFGKLFF. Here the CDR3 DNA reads TGTGCCAGTAGTACCGAAAACGTTAGATTCGGAAAACTGTTTTTT.

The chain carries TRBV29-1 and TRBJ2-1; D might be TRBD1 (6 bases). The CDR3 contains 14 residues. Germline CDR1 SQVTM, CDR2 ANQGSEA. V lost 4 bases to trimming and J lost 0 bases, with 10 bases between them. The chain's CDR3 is CSVALRGSYNEQFF. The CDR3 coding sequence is TGCAGCGTTGCCCTCAGGGGCTCCTACAATGAGCAGTTCTTC.

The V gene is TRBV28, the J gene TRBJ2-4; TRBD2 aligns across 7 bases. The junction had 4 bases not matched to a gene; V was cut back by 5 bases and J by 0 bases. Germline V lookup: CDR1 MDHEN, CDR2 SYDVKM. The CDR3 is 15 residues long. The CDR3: CASSTGGLAKNIQYF. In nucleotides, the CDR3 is TGTGCCAGCAGTACGGGGGGTCTAGCCAAAAACATTCAGTACTTC.

CDR3 loop: CAIAPDFNSPLHF. The CDR3 DNA reads TGTGCCATCGCCCCGGACTTTAATTCACCCCTCCACTTT. V usage is TRBV10-3 and J usage is TRBJ1-6; D is unresolved. The CDR3 has 13 amino acids. Per the germline V gene, CDR1 is ENHRY and CDR2 is SYGVKD. V shed 8 bases and J shed 6 bases, with 11 bases lying between them.

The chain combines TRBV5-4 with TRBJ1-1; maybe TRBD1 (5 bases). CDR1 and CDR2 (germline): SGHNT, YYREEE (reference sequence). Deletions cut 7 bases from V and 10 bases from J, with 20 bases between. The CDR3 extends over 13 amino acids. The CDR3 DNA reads TGTGCCAGCTCAATTGGGGGGGAGGTAACAGCTTTCTTT. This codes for CASSIGGEVTAFF.

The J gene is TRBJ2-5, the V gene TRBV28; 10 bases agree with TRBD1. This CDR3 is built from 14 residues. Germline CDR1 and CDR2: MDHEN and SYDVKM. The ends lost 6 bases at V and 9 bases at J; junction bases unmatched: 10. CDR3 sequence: CASRFGQGDRAQYF. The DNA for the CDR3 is TGTGCCAGCAGGTTCGGACAGGGGGACCGGGCCCAGTACTTC.

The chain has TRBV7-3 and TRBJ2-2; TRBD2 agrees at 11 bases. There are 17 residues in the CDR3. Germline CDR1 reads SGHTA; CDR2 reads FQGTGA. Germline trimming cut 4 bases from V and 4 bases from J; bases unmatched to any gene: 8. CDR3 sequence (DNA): TGTGCCAGCAGCTCTAGCCTTAGCGGGAGGGGCACCGGGGAGCTGTTTTTT. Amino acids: CASSSSLSGRGTGELFF.

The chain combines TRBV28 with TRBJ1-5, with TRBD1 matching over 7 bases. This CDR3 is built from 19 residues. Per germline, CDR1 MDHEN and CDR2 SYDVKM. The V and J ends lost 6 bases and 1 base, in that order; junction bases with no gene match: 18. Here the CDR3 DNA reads TGTGCCAGCAGCTGGGACAGCTCGATGGGTGGTTTGAGCAATCAGCCCCAGCATTTT. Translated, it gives CASSWDSSMGGLSNQPQHF. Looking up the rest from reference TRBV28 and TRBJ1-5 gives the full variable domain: DVKVTQSSRYLVKRTGEKVFLECVQDMDHENMFWYRQDPGLGLRLIYFSYDVKMKEKGDIPEGYSVSREKKERFSLILESASTNQTSMYLCASSWDSSMGGLSNQPQHFGDGTRLSIL.

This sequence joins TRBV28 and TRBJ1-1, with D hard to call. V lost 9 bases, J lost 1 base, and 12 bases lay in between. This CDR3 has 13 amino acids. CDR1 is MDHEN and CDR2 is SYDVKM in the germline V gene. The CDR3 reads CASSLVGNTEAFF. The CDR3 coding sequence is TGTGCCAGTTCATTGGTCGGGAACACTGAAGCTTTCTTT.